This T cell receptor beta chain was documented in a study of regulatory T cells in long-lasting Graves disease. In the case of this clonotype: Its cognate antigen is unknown. A much larger clone differs by one base, so this may be a read error.

V lost 2 bases and J lost 5, with 10 bases in between. The CDR3 runs to 13 residues. Germline V lookup: CDR1 SGHTA, CDR2 FQGTGA. Arm-PCR of CDR3 regions and iRepertoire HTBI primers were used to build TCR beta libraries. TCRdb re-derived calls from the multiplex PCR reads in MiXCR, one entry per CDR3 protein. In the table there are just over 600,000 distinct CDR3 sequences, under 20% of which are singletons. Study-level results: Under persistent disease, TRBV28, TRBJ1-2 and TRBJ2-5 were used preferentially. Possibly, too few samples lowered accuracy.

Time point given: newly diagnosed GD, antithyroid drugs for less than 3 months. There was RNA extracted from PBMCs, and the TCR library was made from it. This same sample was also taken into another study, of T cells in Graves' hyperthyroidism and ophthalmopathy. In that study: With the HTBI primer set, the TCR CDR3 went through a first round of RT-PCR. Ophthalmopathy got predicted by the model a median about 6.7 months before its onset.

This receptor was identified in a woman in her twenties or thirties with Graves disease. J is TRBJ2-7 and V is TRBV7-3; D is possibly TRBD2 (5 bases). The sample here was peripheral blood mononuclear cells (PBMCs), taken at new diagnosis, from a patient treated with antithyroid drugs. The CDR3 loop reads CASSLAHGNEQYF. The CDR3 DNA sequence: TGTGCCAGCAGCTTAGCGCACGGGAACGAGCAGTACTTC. Looking up the rest from reference TRBV7-3 and TRBJ2-7 gives the full variable domain: GAGVSQTPSNKVTEKGKYVELRCDPISGHTALYWYRQSLGQGPEFLIYFQGTGAADDSGLPNDRFFAVRPEGSVSTLKIQRTERGDSAVYLCASSLAHGNEQYFGPGTRLTVT.